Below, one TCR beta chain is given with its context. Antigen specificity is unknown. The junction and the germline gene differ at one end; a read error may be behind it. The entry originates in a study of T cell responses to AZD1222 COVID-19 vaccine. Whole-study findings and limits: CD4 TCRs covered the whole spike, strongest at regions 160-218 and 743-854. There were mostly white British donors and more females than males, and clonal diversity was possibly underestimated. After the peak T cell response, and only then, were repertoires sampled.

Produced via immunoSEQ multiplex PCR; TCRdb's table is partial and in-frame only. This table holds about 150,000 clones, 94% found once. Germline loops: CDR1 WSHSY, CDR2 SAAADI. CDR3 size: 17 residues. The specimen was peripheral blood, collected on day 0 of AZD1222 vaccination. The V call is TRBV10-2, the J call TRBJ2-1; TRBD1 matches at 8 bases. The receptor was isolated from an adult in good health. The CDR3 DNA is TGCGCCAGCAGTGATTCTCCGGGACAGGCTATCCCCAATCAGCAGTTCTTC. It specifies CASSDSPGQAIPNQQFF.